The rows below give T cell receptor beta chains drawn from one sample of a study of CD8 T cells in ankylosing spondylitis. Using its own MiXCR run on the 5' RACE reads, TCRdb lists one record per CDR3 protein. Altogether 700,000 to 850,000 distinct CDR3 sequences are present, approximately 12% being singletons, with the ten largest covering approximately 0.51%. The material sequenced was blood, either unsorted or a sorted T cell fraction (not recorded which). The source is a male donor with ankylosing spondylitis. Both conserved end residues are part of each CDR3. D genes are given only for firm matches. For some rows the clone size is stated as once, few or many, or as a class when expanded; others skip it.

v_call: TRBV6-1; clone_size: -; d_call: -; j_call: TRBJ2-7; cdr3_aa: CASSDGQTYEQYF; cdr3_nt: TGTGCCAGCAGTGACGGACAGACCTACGAGCAGTACTTC
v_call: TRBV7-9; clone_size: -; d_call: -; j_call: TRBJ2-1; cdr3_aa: CASSPQLVARYNEQFF; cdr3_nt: TGTGCCAGCAGCCCCCAGTTAGTAGCCCGCTACAATGAGCAGTTCTTC
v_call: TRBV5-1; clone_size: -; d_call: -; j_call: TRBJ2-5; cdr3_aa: CASRMQNQETQYF; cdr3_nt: TGCGCCAGCCGGATGCAGAACCAAGAGACCCAGTACTTC
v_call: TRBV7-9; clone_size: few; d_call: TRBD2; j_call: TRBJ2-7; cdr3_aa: CASSPGTRPYEQYF; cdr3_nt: TGTGCCAGCAGCCCCGGGACTAGGCCCTACGAGCAGTACTTC
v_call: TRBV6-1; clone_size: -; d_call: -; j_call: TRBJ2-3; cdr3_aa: CASRAHSTDTQYF; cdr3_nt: TGTGCCAGCAGGGCACATAGCACAGATACGCAGTATTTT
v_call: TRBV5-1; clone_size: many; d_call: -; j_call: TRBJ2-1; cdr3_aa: CASSLGLDGRVSYNEQFF; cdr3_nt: TGCGCCAGCAGCTTGGGGCTTGATGGGAGAGTCTCCTACAATGAGCAGTTCTTC
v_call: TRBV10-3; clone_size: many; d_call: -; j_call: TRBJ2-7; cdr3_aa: CAIKGGLGYEQYF; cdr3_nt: TGTGCCATCAAAGGGGGGCTGGGCTACGAGCAGTACTTC
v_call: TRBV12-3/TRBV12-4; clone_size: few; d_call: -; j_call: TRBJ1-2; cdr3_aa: CASSPRRGLGYTF; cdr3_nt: TGTGCCAGCAGTCCTCGACGGGGGCTCGGCTACACCTTC
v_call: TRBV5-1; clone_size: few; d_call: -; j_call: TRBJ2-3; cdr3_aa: CASRDGRASTDTQYF; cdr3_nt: TGCGCCAGCCGTGACGGGAGAGCTAGCACAGATACGCAGTATTTT
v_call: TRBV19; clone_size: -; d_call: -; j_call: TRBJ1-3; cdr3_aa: CASGLDSGNTIYF; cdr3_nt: TGTGCCAGCGGCCTGGACTCTGGAAACACCATATATTTT
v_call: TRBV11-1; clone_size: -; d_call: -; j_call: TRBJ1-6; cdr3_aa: CASSFERGPLHF; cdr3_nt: TGTGCCAGCAGCTTCGAGAGAGGACCCCTCCACTTT
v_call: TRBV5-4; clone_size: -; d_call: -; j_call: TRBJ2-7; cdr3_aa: CASSPQPSGFSYEQYF; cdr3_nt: TGTGCCAGCAGCCCCCAACCGTCAGGGTTCTCCTACGAGCAGTACTTC
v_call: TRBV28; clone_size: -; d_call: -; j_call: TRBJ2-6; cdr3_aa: CAGKGSGANVLTF; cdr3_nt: TGTGCCGGAAAGGGCTCTGGGGCCAACGTCCTGACTTTC
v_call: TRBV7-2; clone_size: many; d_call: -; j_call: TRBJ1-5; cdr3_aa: CASSLARGQPQHF; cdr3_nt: TGTGCCAGCAGCTTAGCGCGTGGTCAGCCCCAGCATTTT
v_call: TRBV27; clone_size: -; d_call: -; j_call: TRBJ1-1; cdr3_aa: CASSPTSGEAFF; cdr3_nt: TGTGCCAGCAGTCCTACGTCTGGTGAAGCTTTCTTT
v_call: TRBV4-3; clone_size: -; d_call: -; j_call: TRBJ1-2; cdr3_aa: CASSSWGRRLGGYGYTF; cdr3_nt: TGCGCCAGCAGCTCGTGGGGTCGGAGGCTCGGGGGCTATGGCTACACCTTC
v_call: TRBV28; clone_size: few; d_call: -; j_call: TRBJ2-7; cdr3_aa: CASSPGGWGTGSSYEQYF; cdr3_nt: TGTGCCAGCAGCCCAGGTGGATGGGGAACAGGGAGCTCCTACGAGCAGTACTTC
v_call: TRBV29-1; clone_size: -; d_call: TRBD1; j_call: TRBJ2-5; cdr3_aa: CSGREGASLETQYF; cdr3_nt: TGCAGCGGCCGAGAGGGGGCGAGCTTGGAGACCCAGTACTTC
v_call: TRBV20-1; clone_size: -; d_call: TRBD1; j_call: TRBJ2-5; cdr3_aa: CSARMGQHQETQYF; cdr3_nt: TGCAGTGCTAGGATGGGACAGCACCAAGAGACCCAGTACTTC
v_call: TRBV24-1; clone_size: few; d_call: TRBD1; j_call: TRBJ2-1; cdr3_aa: CATSEGDRNNEQFF; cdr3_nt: TGTGCCACCAGTGAGGGGGACAGAAACAATGAGCAGTTCTTC